Presented here are 27 T cell receptor beta chains from one specimen sequenced in a study of cytomegalovirus exposure and HLA in healthy donors. Primers: 60 Vbeta forward and 13 Jbeta reverse. Sequencing used immunoSEQ multiplex PCR; TCRdb keeps in-frame clones, though not all of them. The sample lists fewer than 200,000 clones; 82% were seen once. Specimen: PBMCs. These receptors were collected from a male donor in good health and CMV-seronegative.

The genes are TRBV11-2 and TRBJ2-7; no definite D call. The length of the CDR3 is 13 residues. In germline, CDR1 is SGHAT, CDR2 FQNNGV. Trimming shortened V by 0 bases and J by 3 bases, and 6 bases separated the two germline ends. CDR3 amino acids: CASSLDRVYEQYF. The CDR3 region has the DNA TGTGCCAGCAGCTTAGATCGGGTCTACGAGCAGTACTTC. Supplemented by reference TRBV11-2 and TRBJ2-7, the full variable domain reads EAGVAQSPRYKIIEKRQSVAFWCNPISGHATLYWYQQILGQGPKLLIQFQNNGVVDDSQLPKDRFSAERLKGVDSTLKIQPAKLEDSAVYLCASSLDRVYEQYFGPGTRLTVT.

The rearrangement joins TRBV18 to TRBJ1-2; a possible D gene is TRBD1 (6 bases). Germline loops: CDR1 KGHSH, CDR2 LQKENI. The CDR3 is 12 amino acids. The V end lost 3 bases, the J end lost 10 bases, and 12 bases lay between the germline ends. CDR3 bases: TGTGCCAGCTCACCGGCACAGGGTCCCTACACCTTC. Translated: CASSPAQGPYTF.

The gene calls are TRBV9 and TRBJ2-2; 8 bases map to TRBD1. From germline, CDR1 is SGDLS and CDR2 YYNGEE. The CDR3 is 14 amino acids. V shed 3 bases, J shed 6 bases, and the junction held 4 bases outside the gene matches. In DNA form, the CDR3 reads TGTGCCAGCAGCGAGACAGGGGCCCCCGGGGAGCTGTTTTTT. It encodes CASSETGAPGELFF.

The CDR3 sequence is CASSSGTETEKLFF. CDR3 DNA sequence: TGTGCCAGCTCATCCGGGACAGAGACTGAAAAACTGTTTTTT. The chain is built from TRBV18 and TRBJ1-4, with 7 bases matching TRBD1. This CDR3 has 14 residues. Germline CDR1 KGHSH, CDR2 LQKENI. Trimming took 5 bases from V and 7 from J; bases not matched to a gene: 7.

The chain has TRBV18 and TRBJ1-5; D gene ambiguous. Germline V lookup: CDR1 KGHSH, CDR2 LQKENI. The CDR3 spans 13 residues. Between the trimmed V and J ends, which lost 2 bases and 5 bases, there was a span of 7 bases. The CDR3 DNA follows: TGTGCCAGCTCACCAGACCGGGATCAGCCCCAGCATTTT. Protein: CASSPDRDQPQHF.

The CDR3 bases are TGCAGCGTTCAGGCGGGGCGGTCTGGCGCCTACGAGCAGTACTTC. This gives the protein CSVQAGRSGAYEQYF. V and J are TRBV29-1 and TRBJ2-7; a weak D match, TRBD2 (6 bases). This CDR3 has 15 residues. Germline CDR1 and CDR2: SQVTM and ANQGSEA. V was trimmed by 5 bases and J by 2 bases, leaving 19 bases between them.

The chain combines TRBV2 with TRBJ2-7; maybe TRBD1 (6 bases). CDR1 is SNHLY and CDR2 is FYNNEI in the germline V gene. Trimming removed 7 bases from V and 5 bases from J, with 15 bases in between. This CDR3 has 13 residues. CDR3 protein: CASTLQGSNEQYF. CDR3 sequence (DNA): TGTGCCAGCACGTTACAGGGATCCAACGAGCAGTACTTC.

This CDR3 is CASSIRASGNTIYF. Here the CDR3 DNA reads TGTGCCAGTAGTATCCGAGCGTCTGGAAACACCATATATTTT. The chain combines TRBV19 with TRBJ1-3; D uncertain. Trimming stripped 3 bases from V and 1 base from J, with 7 bases between. The CDR3 consists of 14 residues. Germline V CDR1 and CDR2: LNHDA, SQIVND (reference sequence).

This clone showed up just once. The chain recombines TRBV7-8 with TRBJ2-1; 9 bases align to TRBD2. V trimming: 7 bases; J trimming: 4 bases; junction bases outside the gene matches: 8. Germline-derived CDR1 and CDR2 are SGHVS and FQNEAQ. This CDR3 has 15 residues. The CDR3 DNA reads as TGTGCCAGCATCTCATCTAGCGGGATGTACAATGAGCAGTTCTTC. It codes for CASISSSGMYNEQFF. Filled out from reference TRBV7-8 and TRBJ2-1, the complete variable domain reads GAGVSQSPRYKVAKRGQDVALRCDPISGHVSLFWYQQALGQGPEFLTYFQNEAQLDKSGLPSDRFFAERPEGSVSTLKIQRTQQEDSAVYLCASISSSGMYNEQFFGPGTRLTVL.

The rearrangement uses TRBV9 and TRBJ1-1; no clear D. CDR1 and CDR2 from the germline V gene are SGDLS and YYNGEE. V was clipped by 0 bases and J by 4 bases, with 10 bases between them. The CDR3 covers 14 residues. CDR3 protein: CASSVEGLSTEAFF. CDR3 DNA: TGTGCCAGCAGCGTAGAAGGACTATCCACTGAAGCTTTCTTT.

V gene TRBV6-5 combines with J gene TRBJ1-1; D remains ambiguous. The CDR3 covers 13 residues. V lost 2 bases to trimming and J lost 0 bases, with 4 bases between them. Germline lookup yields CDR1 MNHEY and CDR2 SVGAGI. The CDR3 spells CASSYEVNTEAFF. The CDR3 bases are TGTGCCAGCAGTTACGAGGTGAACACTGAAGCTTTCTTT.

The gene calls are TRBV14 and TRBJ2-7; 9 bases are shared with TRBD1. The CDR3 spans 16 residues. The germline V gene encodes CDR1 SGHDN and CDR2 FVKESK. J was trimmed by 3 bases and V by 3 bases; bases with no gene match: 9. Here the CDR3 DNA reads TGTGCCAGCAGCCACCTCATACAGGGGGCCCTCTACGAGCAGTACTTC. Its translation: CASSHLIQGALYEQYF.

This sequence joins TRBV5-1 and TRBJ1-3; D perhaps matches TRBD1 (5 bases). Trimming took 1 base from V and 10 from J, leaving 18 bases between them. The CDR3 extends over 15 amino acids. Germline V gives CDR1 SGHRS, CDR2 YFSETQ. The CDR3 DNA reads as TGCGCCAGCAGCTTGAGGGGCAGGGTCGTGATAACCATATATTTT. Translation: CASSLRGRVVITIYF.

V usage is TRBV10-2 and J usage is TRBJ1-2; a weak D match, TRBD1 (6 bases). CDR1 and CDR2 (germline): WSHSY, SAAADI. V lost 0 bases and J 4 bases, leaving 12 bases between the germline ends. The length of the CDR3 is 15 residues. CDR3 protein: CASSESPDRSYGYTF. Here the CDR3 DNA reads TGCGCCAGCAGTGAGTCGCCGGACAGATCCTATGGCTACACCTTC.

This clone was picked up a small number of times. The rearrangement joins TRBV5-1 to TRBJ2-1, with 7 bases matching TRBD2. The V gene end was trimmed by 2 bases and the J gene end by 7 bases; junction bases not matched to a gene: 6. The CDR3 runs to 14 residues. The germline V gene encodes CDR1 SGHRS and CDR2 YFSETQ. CDR3 protein: CASSLAGTGNEQFF. DNA of the CDR3: TGCGCCAGCAGCTTAGCGGGGACGGGGAATGAGCAGTTCTTC. Full variable domain (remainder filled in from reference TRBV5-1 and TRBJ2-1): KAGVTQTPRYLIKTRGQQVTLSCSPISGHRSVSWYQQTPGQGLQFLFEYFSETQRNKGNFPGRFSGRQFSNSRSEMNVSTLELGDSALYLCASSLAGTGNEQFFGPGTRLTVL.

The chain recombines TRBV5-4 with TRBJ2-1; 12 bases match TRBD1. This CDR3 is 15 amino acids long. CDR1 is SGHNT and CDR2 is YYREEE in the germline V gene (reference sequence). J gave up 5 bases and V 0 bases, and 0 bases lay outside the gene matches. CDR3 loop: CASSLGDRGHNEQFF. The CDR3 DNA is TGTGCCAGCAGCTTGGGGGACAGGGGGCACAATGAGCAGTTCTTC.

A note on this clone: One end of the junction varies from germline; a read error may be responsible. The V call is TRBV10-3, the J call TRBJ2-3; TRBD2 matches at 12 bases. Per germline, CDR1 ENHRY and CDR2 SYGVKD. The CDR3 length is 16 residues. The CDR3 bases are TGTGCCATCAGTGAGTCGGCTAGCGGGGGGGCTCGTCCCCCTCGTTTT. Protein product: CAISESASGGARPPRF.

The chain joins TRBV7-8 to TRBJ2-1; 16 nucleotides align to TRBD2. The CDR3 length is 16 residues. Germline lookup yields CDR1 SGHVS and CDR2 FQNEAQ. V gave up 1 base and J gave up 10 bases; unmatched junction bases: 4. The CDR3 DNA sequence: TGTGCCAGCAGCTTAGTCGGGACTAGCGGGAGGGGGGAGCAGTTCTTC. This translates into CASSLVGTSGRGEQFF. Looking up the rest from reference TRBV7-8 and TRBJ2-1 gives the full variable domain: GAGVSQSPRYKVAKRGQDVALRCDPISGHVSLFWYQQALGQGPEFLTYFQNEAQLDKSGLPSDRFFAERPEGSVSTLKIQRTQQEDSAVYLCASSLVGTSGRGEQFFGPGTRLTVL.

The chain employs TRBV7-2 and TRBJ2-1, with TRBD2 matching over 12 bases. With V trimmed by 0 bases and J by 6 bases, 6 bases remained unmatched. The CDR3 sequence is 17 residues long. From germline, CDR1 is SGHTA and CDR2 FQGNSA. This chain's CDR3 is CASSLALLAGGRNEQFF. In DNA, the CDR3 is TGTGCCAGCAGCTTAGCACTCCTAGCGGGGGGGCGCAATGAGCAGTTCTTC.

This chain links TRBV5-4 with TRBJ2-2; 8 bases are shared with TRBD2. After removal of 7 bases from V and 5 bases from J, the junction contained 1 base not matched to a gene. The CDR3 is made up of 12 amino acids. The germline gives CDR1 SGHNT, CDR2 YYREEE (reference sequence). The chain's CDR3 is CASPGGTGELFF. CDR3 nucleotide sequence: TGTGCCAGCCCGGGGGGGACCGGGGAGCTGTTTTTT.

The rearrangement links TRBV30 to TRBJ2-5; the match to TRBD2 covers 11 bases. Germline trimming cut 0 bases from V and 3 bases from J; bases unmatched to any gene: 9. The CDR3 is made up of 17 amino acids. The germline V gene encodes CDR1 GTSNPN and CDR2 SVGIG (reference sequence). The CDR3 protein is CAWSVPPGGLAEETQYF. CDR3 nucleotides: TGTGCCTGGAGTGTACCCCCCGGGGGACTAGCGGAAGAGACCCAGTACTTC.

The chain recombines TRBV21-1 with TRBJ2-1; the table's D call of TRBD2 was not tested on the DNA. TRBV21-1 has pseudogene status. The CDR3 has 17 residues. CDR3 sequence reads: CASSKNRTSGVYNEQFF. The CDR3 DNA follows: TGTGCCAGCAGCAAAAATCGGACTAGCGGGGTCTACAATGAGCAGTTCTTC.

Only one count was recorded for this clone. The rearrangement uses TRBV28 and TRBJ1-6, with TRBD1 identical over 9 bases. There are 16 residues in the CDR3. Germline CDR1 and CDR2: MDHEN and SYDVKM. V dropped 5 bases and J dropped 5; count of bases not matched to a gene: 7. The chain's CDR3 is CASSPGGTGNNSPLHF. The DNA for the CDR3 is TGTGCCAGCAGTCCCGGCGGGACAGGGAATAATTCACCCCTCCACTTT.

This chain joins TRBV6-1 and TRBJ2-3, with TRBD1 matching 7 bases. CDR1 and CDR2 (germline): MNHNS, SASEGT. The CDR3 covers 15 residues. The trim removed 11 bases at V and 2 bases at J, leaving 13 bases unmatched. The CDR3 protein is CAAEGGRGATDTQYF. CDR3 bases: TGTGCCGCCGAAGGGGGCAGGGGAGCCACAGATACGCAGTATTTT.

The V and J genes are TRBV18 and TRBJ1-2; possibly TRBD1 for D (5 bases). The germline V gene encodes CDR1 KGHSH and CDR2 LQKENI. V lost 10 bases to trimming and J lost 7 bases, with 25 bases between them. The CDR3 contains 15 residues. The CDR3 here is CANQNLPAGDGGYTF. The CDR3 DNA reads as TGTGCCAACCAAAACCTTCCGGCGGGGGATGGTGGCTACACCTTC.

The V gene is TRBV5-3, the J gene TRBJ2-7; 14 bases map to TRBD2. TRBV5-3 counts as an open reading frame of uncertain function. V lost 4 bases to trimming and J lost 6 bases; unmatched junction nucleotides: 6. This CDR3 has 15 amino acids. The CDR3 sequence is CARSPPGLAGVEQYF. Written as DNA, the CDR3 is TGTGCCAGAAGCCCCCCGGGACTAGCGGGAGTCGAGCAGTACTTC.

V and J are TRBV28 and TRBJ1-4; TRBD1 agrees at 7 bases. Germline V lookup: CDR1 MDHEN, CDR2 SYDVKM. V lost 5 bases, J lost 10 bases, and 13 bases stayed unmatched. The CDR3 has 15 amino acids. The CDR3 DNA sequence: TGTGCCAGCAGTCGGGGGACAGCCGTAAAGGGAAAACTGTTTTTT. Its protein product is CASSRGTAVKGKLFF.